This T cell receptor beta chain was profiled in a study of beta chain features in type 1 diabetes. TCRB transcripts that were expressed got sequenced, as all of the isolated RNA had been reverse transcribed. Sequenced by immunoSEQ multiplex PCR; TCRdb stores in-frame clones only, minus some. This table holds under 500,000 clones, about 29% found once. Germline-derived CDR1 and CDR2 are ENHRY and SYGVKD. The ends were cut back, 5 bases at V and 3 bases at J, with 14 bases in the middle. The CDR3 totals 14 residues. The chain recombines TRBV10-3 with TRBJ2-7; D could derive from TRBD1 or TRBD2 (5 bases each). The TCR was taken from a man aged 18 to 35 in good health. The material sequenced was naive CD4+ T cells from blood. DNA of the CDR3: TGTGCCATCAGTCCCGGGACGGTCCGCTACGAGCAGTACTTC. Protein product: CAISPGTVRYEQYF.